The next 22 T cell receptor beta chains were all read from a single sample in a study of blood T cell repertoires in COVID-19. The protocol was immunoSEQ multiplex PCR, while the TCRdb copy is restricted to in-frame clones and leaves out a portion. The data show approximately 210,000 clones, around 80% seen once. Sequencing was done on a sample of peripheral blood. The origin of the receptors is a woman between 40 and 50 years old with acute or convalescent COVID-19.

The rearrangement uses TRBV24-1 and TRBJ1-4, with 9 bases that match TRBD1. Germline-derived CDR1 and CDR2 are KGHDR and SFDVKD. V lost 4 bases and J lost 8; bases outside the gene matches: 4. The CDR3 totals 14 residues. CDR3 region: CATSDRGTGEKLFF. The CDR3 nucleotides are TGTGCCACCAGTGACCGCGGGACAGGGGAAAAACTGTTTTTT.

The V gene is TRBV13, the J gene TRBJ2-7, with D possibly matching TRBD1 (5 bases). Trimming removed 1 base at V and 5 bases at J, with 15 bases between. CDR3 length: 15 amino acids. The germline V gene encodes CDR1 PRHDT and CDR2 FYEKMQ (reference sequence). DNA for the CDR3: TGTGCCAGCAGCTTAGTAGGGGTTGGTAAAGACGAGCAGTACTTC. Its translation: CASSLVGVGKDEQYF.

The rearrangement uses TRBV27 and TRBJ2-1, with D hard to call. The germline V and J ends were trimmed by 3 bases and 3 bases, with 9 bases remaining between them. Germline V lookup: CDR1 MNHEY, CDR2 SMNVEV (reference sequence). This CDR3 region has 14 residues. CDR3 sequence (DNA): TGTGCCAGCAGTTTTCAGGTGGGCTACAATGAGCAGTTCTTC. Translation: CASSFQVGYNEQFF.

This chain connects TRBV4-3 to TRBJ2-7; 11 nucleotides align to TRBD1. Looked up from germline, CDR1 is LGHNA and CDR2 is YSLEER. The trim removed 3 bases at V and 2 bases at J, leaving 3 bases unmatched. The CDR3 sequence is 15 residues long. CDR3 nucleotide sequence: TGCGCCAGCAGCCAGGGGACAGGGGGAGCCTACGAGCAGTACTTC. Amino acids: CASSQGTGGAYEQYF.

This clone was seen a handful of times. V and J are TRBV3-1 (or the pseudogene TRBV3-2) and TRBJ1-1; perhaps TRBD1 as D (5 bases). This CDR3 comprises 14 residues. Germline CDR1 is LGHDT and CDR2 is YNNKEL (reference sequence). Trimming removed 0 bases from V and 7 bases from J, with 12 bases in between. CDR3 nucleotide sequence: TGTGCCAGCAGCCAAGAGGGGGGATTCGATGAAGCTTTCTTT. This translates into CASSQEGGFDEAFF.

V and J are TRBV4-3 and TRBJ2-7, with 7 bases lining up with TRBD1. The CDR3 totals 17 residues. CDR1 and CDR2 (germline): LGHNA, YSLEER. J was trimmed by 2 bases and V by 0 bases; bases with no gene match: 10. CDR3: CASSQDRMRDRPYEQYF. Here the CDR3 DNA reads TGCGCCAGCAGCCAAGATCGTATGAGGGACAGACCCTACGAGCAGTACTTC.

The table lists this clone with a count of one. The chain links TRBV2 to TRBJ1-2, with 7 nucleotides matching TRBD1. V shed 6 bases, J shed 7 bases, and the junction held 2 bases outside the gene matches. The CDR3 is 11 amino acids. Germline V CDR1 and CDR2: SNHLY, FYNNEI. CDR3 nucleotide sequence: TGTGCCAGCAGACAGGGGTTTGGCTACACCTTC. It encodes CASRQGFGYTF.

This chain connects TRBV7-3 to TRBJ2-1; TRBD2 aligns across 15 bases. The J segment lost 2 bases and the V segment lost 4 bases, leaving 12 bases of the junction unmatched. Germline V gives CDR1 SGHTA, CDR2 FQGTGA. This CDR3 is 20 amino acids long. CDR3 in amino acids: CASSSHEGLAGGETYNEQFF. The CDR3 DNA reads TGTGCCAGCAGCTCTCATGAGGGACTAGCGGGGGGCGAGACCTACAATGAGCAGTTCTTC.

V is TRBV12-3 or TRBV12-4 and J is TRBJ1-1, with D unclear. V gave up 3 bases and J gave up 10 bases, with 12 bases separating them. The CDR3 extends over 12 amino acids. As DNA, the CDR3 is TGTGCCAGCAGTTTGGGAGGGAAGCCAGCTTTCTTT. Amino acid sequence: CASSLGGKPAFF.

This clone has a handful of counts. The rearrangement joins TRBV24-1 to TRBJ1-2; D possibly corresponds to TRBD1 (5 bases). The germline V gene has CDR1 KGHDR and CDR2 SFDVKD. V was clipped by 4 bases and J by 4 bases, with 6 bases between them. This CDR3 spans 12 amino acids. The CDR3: CATSDDSYGYTF. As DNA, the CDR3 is TGTGCCACCAGTGACGACAGCTATGGCTACACCTTC.

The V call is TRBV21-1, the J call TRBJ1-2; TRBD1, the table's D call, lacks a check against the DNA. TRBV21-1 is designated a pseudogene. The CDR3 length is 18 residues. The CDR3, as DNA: TGTGCCAGCAGCAATAAGGTCAGGGGGCGTAGGATAGGCTATGGCTACACCTTC. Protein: CASSNKVRGRRIGYGYTF.

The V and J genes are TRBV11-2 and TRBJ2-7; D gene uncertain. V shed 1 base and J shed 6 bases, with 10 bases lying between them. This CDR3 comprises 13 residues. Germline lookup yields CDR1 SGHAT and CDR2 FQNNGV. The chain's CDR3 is CASSLGFSAEQYF. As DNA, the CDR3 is TGTGCCAGCAGCTTAGGGTTCAGTGCCGAGCAGTACTTC. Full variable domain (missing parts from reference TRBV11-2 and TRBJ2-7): EAGVAQSPRYKIIEKRQSVAFWCNPISGHATLYWYQQILGQGPKLLIQFQNNGVVDDSQLPKDRFSAERLKGVDSTLKIQPAKLEDSAVYLCASSLGFSAEQYFGPGTRLTVT.

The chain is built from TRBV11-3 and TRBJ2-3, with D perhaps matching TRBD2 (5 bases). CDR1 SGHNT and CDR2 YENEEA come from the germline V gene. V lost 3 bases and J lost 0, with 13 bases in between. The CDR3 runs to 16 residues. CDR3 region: CASSLTGGPSTDTQYF. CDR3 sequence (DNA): TGTGCCAGCAGCTTGACTGGCGGGCCTAGCACAGATACGCAGTATTTT.

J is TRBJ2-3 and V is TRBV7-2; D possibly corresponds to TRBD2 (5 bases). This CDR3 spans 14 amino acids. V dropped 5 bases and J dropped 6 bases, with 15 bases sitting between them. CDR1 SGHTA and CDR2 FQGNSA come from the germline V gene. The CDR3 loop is CASSVVTSGDTQYF. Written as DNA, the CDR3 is TGTGCCAGCAGCGTGGTCACTTCGGGGGATACGCAGTATTTT.

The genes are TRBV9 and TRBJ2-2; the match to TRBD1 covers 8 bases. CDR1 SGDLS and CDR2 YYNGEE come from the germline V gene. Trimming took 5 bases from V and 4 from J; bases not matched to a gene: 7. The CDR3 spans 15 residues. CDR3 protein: CASRQGEYSTGELFF. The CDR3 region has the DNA TGTGCCAGCAGACAGGGGGAGTATAGCACCGGGGAGCTGTTTTTT.

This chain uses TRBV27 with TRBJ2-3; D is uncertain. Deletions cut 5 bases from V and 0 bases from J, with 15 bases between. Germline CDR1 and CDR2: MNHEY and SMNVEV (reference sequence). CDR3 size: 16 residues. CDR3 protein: CASSPILAMSTDTQYF. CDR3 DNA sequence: TGTGCCAGCAGTCCGATTTTAGCTATGAGCACAGATACGCAGTATTTT.

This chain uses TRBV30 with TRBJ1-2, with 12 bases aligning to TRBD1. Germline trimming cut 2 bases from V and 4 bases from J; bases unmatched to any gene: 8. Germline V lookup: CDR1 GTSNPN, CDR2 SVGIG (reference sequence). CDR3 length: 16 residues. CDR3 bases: TGTGCCTGGAGTCCCCCCGGGACAGGGGGCACCTATGGCTACACCTTC. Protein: CAWSPPGTGGTYGYTF.

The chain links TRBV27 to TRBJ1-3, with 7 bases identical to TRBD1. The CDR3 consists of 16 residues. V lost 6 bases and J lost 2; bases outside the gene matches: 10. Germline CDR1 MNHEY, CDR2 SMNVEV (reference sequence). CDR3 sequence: CASRPQGYHTGNTIYF. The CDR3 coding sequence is TGTGCCAGCAGACCACAGGGGTATCATACTGGAAACACCATATATTTT.

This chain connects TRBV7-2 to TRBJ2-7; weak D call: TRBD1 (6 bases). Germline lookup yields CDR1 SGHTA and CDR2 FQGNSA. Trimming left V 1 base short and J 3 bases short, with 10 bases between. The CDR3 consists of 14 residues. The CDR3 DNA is TGTGCCAGCAGCTTAGGTGGACAGTTCTACGAGCAGTACTTC. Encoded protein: CASSLGGQFYEQYF. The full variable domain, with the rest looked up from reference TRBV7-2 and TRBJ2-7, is GAGVSQSPSNKVTEKGKDVELRCDPISGHTALYWYRQSLGQGLEFLIYFQGNSAPDKSGLPSDRFSAERTGGSVSTLTIQRTQQEDSAVYLCASSLGGQFYEQYFGPGTRLTVT.

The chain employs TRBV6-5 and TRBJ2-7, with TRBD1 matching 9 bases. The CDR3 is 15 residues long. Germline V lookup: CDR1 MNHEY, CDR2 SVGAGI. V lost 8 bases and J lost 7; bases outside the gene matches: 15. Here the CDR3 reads CASSLSGTGQREQYF. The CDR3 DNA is TGTGCCAGCTCCCTTTCCGGGACAGGGCAAAGGGAGCAGTACTTC.

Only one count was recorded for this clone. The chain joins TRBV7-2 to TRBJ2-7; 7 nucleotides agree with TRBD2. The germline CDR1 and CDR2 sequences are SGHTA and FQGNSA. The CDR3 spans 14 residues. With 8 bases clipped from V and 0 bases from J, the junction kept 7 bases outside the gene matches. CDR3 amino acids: CASGLAVSSYEQYF. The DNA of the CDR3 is TGTGCCAGCGGTCTAGCGGTTTCCTCCTACGAGCAGTACTTC. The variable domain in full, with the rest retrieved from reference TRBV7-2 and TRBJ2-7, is GAGVSQSPSNKVTEKGKDVELRCDPISGHTALYWYRQSLGQGLEFLIYFQGNSAPDKSGLPSDRFSAERTGGSVSTLTIQRTQQEDSAVYLCASGLAVSSYEQYFGPGTRLTVT.

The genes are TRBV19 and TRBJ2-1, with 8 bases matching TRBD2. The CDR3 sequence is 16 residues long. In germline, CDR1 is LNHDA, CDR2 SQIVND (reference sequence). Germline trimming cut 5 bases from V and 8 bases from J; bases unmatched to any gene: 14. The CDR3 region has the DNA TGTGCCAGTAGTTTCTCCGGGACTAGTGGAGGCGATGAGCAGTTCTTC. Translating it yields CASSFSGTSGGDEQFF.